Below are 10 T cell receptor beta chains sequenced from a single sample in a study of blood T cell repertoires in COVID-19. The data were produced by immunoSEQ multiplex PCR, yet TCRdb's version contains in-frame clones alone and is incomplete. The profile shows approximately 400,000 clones, less than 90% of them singletons. Sequenced: PBMCs or T cells enriched from blood (not recorded which). These receptors were obtained from a woman between 45 and 60 years old who had recovered from COVID-19.

The genes are TRBV4-3 and TRBJ1-2, with D possibly matching TRBD1 (5 bases). The V and J ends lost 1 base and 3 bases respectively, with 21 bases between them. The germline V gene encodes CDR1 LGHNA and CDR2 YSLEER. The CDR3 spans 18 residues. The CDR3 loop reads CASSQGLTAGLGDYGYTF. In DNA, the CDR3 is TGCGCCAGCAGCCAAGGGCTGACAGCGGGACTAGGGGACTATGGCTACACCTTC.

The V and J genes are TRBV5-1 and TRBJ2-4, with 9 bases fitting TRBD2. The CDR3 covers 16 residues. Germline V gene data show CDR1 as SGHRS and CDR2 as YFSETQ. V lost 2 bases and J lost 3; bases outside the gene matches: 6. CDR3 loop: CASSFLAGAGKNIQYF. The CDR3 nucleotides are TGCGCCAGCAGCTTTTTAGCGGGAGCTGGCAAAAACATTCAGTACTTC. Complete variable domain (other parts from reference TRBV5-1 and TRBJ2-4): KAGVTQTPRYLIKTRGQQVTLSCSPISGHRSVSWYQQTPGQGLQFLFEYFSETQRNKGNFPGRFSGRQFSNSRSEMNVSTLELGDSALYLCASSFLAGAGKNIQYFGAGTRLSVL.

The V call is TRBV5-1, the J call TRBJ2-6, with TRBD1 identical over 10 bases. The CDR3 is made up of 18 amino acids. V shed 2 bases, J shed 4 bases, and the junction held 9 bases outside the gene matches. Germline assignment: CDR1 SGHRS and CDR2 YFSETQ. The CDR3 reads CASSLSGTGVSGANVLTF. CDR3 coding DNA: TGCGCCAGCAGCTTATCCGGGACAGGGGTCTCAGGGGCCAACGTCCTGACTTTC.

The chain employs TRBV6-2 or TRBV6-3 and TRBJ1-1; D uncertain. The length of the CDR3 is 12 residues. V shed 6 bases and J shed 3 bases, with 8 bases lying between them. CDR1 and CDR2 (germline): MNHEY, SVGEGT. CDR3 in amino acids: CASSLSDTEAFF. The CDR3 DNA reads as TGTGCCAGCAGCCTCAGCGACACTGAAGCTTTCTTT.

The chain employs TRBV20-1 and TRBJ2-4; 7 bases are shared with TRBD2. V was clipped by 4 bases and J by 6 bases; unmatched bases: 0. From germline, CDR1 is DFQATT and CDR2 SNEGSKA (reference sequence). This CDR3 spans 11 amino acids. CDR3 sequence reads: CSATGGNIQYF. As DNA, the CDR3 is TGCAGTGCTACGGGGGGAAACATTCAGTACTTC.

In its sample, this clone was seen once. The rearrangement joins TRBV19 to TRBJ2-3, with 10 bases matching TRBD1. Germline CDR1 LNHDA, CDR2 SQIVND (reference sequence). V was pared by 6 bases and J by 2 bases, with 8 bases of the junction left unmatched. CDR3 length: 16 residues. The CDR3 is CASSTGQGGFTDTQYF. In DNA, the CDR3 is TGTGCCAGTAGCACCGGACAGGGGGGATTCACAGATACGCAGTATTTT.

As concerns this clone: One junction end disagrees with the germline gene, perhaps due to a read error. This chain's CDR3 is CASSETAGGYADF. The CDR3 nucleotides are TGTGCCAGCAGTGAAACCGCCGGGGGGTACGCCGACTTC. This chain uses TRBV2 with TRBJ1-2; TRBD1 might be the D (5 bases). CDR1 SNHLY and CDR2 FYNNEI come from the germline V gene. The CDR3 loop spans 13 amino acids.

The chain carries TRBV7-6 and TRBJ2-6; tentatively, D is TRBD2 (7 bases). Trimming cost V 5 bases and J 2 bases, with 22 bases left between them. Germline loops: CDR1 SGHVS, CDR2 FNYEAQ. This CDR3 region has 19 residues. The CDR3, as DNA: TGTGCCAGCAGCCCCAACCTGGGGGGGGCGCTGGCTGGGGCCAACGTCCTGACTTTC. Amino acids: CASSPNLGGALAGANVLTF. Based on the CDR3 plus reference TRBV7-6 and TRBJ2-6, the full variable domain is GAGVSQSPRYKVTKRGQDVALRCDPISGHVSLYWYRQALGQGPEFLTYFNYEAQQDKSGLPNDRFSAERPEGSISTLTIQRTEQRDSAMYRCASSPNLGGALAGANVLTFGAGSRLTVL.

The chain recombines TRBV29-1 with TRBJ2-1, with 8 bases that match TRBD1. The CDR3 is 13 amino acids. After removal of 4 bases from V and 6 bases from J, the junction contained 5 bases not matched to a gene. The germline V gene has CDR1 SQVTM and CDR2 ANQGSEA. The CDR3 spells CSVGQGNRNEQFF. The CDR3 DNA follows: TGCAGCGTTGGACAGGGGAATCGCAATGAGCAGTTCTTC.

V and J are TRBV5-4 and TRBJ2-3; a weak D match, TRBD1 (5 bases). The CDR3 sequence is 14 residues long. V was trimmed by 6 bases and J by 4 bases, leaving 15 bases between them. The germline V gene has CDR1 SGHNT and CDR2 YYREEE (reference sequence). Here the CDR3 reads CASIKRPGSDTQYF. The CDR3 DNA sequence: TGTGCCAGCATCAAACGCCCAGGGTCAGATACGCAGTATTTT.